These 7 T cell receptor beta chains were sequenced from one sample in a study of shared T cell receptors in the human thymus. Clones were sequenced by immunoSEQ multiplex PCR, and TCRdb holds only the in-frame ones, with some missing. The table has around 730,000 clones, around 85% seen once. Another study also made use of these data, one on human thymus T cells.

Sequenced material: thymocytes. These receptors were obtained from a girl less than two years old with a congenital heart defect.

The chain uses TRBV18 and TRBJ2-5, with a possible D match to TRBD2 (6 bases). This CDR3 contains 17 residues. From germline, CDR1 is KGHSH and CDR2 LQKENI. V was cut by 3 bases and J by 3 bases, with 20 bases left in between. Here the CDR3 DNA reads TGTGCCAGCTCACCCCCGGGACTCCGAGGGACCGAAGAGACCCAGTACTTC. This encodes CASSPPGLRGTEETQYF.

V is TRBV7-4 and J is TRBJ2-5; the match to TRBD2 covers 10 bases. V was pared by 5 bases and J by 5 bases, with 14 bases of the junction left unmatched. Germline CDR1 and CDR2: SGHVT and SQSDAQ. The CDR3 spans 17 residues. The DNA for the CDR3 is TGTGCCAGCAGCGTACTAGCGGGGTTACTAATGAGGGAGACCCAGTACTTC. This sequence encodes CASSVLAGLLMRETQYF.

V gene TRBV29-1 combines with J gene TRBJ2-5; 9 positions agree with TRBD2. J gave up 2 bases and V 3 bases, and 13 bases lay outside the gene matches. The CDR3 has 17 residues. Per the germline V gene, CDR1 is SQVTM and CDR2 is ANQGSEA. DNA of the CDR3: TGCAGCGTTGACAGCGGGGGGATGTTTACCGAACAAGAGACCCAGTACTTC. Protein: CSVDSGGMFTEQETQYF.

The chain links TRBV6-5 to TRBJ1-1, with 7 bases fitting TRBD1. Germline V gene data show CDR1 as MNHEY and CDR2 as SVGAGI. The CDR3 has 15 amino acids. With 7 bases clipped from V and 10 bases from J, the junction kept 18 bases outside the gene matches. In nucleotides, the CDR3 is TGTGCCAGCACCCGTAGACAGGGAGCCGTTGCCCCAGCTTTCTTT. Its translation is CASTRRQGAVAPAFF.

The CDR3 here is CASSEVVAGRTEAFF. The CDR3 nucleotides are TGCGCCAGCAGTGAAGTGGTTGCAGGAAGGACTGAAGCTTTCTTT. V gene TRBV10-2 combines with J gene TRBJ1-1; D gene ambiguous. The V and J ends lost 3 bases and 5 bases respectively, with 16 bases between them. The CDR3 is 15 amino acids. Germline V gene lookup returns CDR1 WSHSY and CDR2 SAAADI.

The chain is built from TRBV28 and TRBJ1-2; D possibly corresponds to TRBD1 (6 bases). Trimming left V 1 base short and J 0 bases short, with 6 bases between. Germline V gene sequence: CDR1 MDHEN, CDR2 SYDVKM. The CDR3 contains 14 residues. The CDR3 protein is CASSLSGANYGYTF. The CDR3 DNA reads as TGTGCCAGCAGTTTATCAGGGGCTAACTATGGCTACACCTTC.

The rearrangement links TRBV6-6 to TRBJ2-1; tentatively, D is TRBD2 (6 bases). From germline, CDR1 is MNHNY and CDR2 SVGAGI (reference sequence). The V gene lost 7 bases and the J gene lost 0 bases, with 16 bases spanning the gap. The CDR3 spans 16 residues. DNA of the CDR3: TGTGCCAGCACCCTAAGCGGGCCCAGCTCCTACAATGAGCAGTTCTTC. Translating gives CASTLSGPSSYNEQFF.